The 4 T cell receptor beta chains below all came from one sample that was sequenced in a study of T cells after posttransplantation cyclophosphamide. TCRdb keeps only in-frame clones here, not all; method: immunoSEQ multiplex PCR. This table has 7,800 or so clones, about 91% appearing once. Specimen: CD4+ T cells sorted from blood. These receptors were obtained from a woman between 45 and 65 years old in good health and a related stem cell transplant donor.

V is TRBV19 and J is TRBJ1-5, with TRBD1 identical over 7 bases. Germline values: CDR1 LNHDA, CDR2 SQIVND (reference sequence). Trimming took 4 bases from V and 7 from J; bases not matched to a gene: 7. This CDR3 region has 14 residues. CDR3 DNA sequence: TGTGCCAGTAGTACCTACAGGGGAAACCAGCCCCAGCATTTT. Translated: CASSTYRGNQPQHF.

This chain links TRBV7-2 with TRBJ1-4, with 7 bases that match TRBD1. The germline CDR1 and CDR2 sequences are SGHTA and FQGNSA. V dropped 2 bases and J dropped 0; count of bases not matched to a gene: 6. There are 17 residues in the CDR3. As DNA, the CDR3 is TGTGCCAGCAGCTTACGACAGGGAAGGGCAACTAATGAAAAACTGTTTTTT. As protein: CASSLRQGRATNEKLFF.

The chain couples TRBV18 to TRBJ1-4; unclear D gene. Germline lookup yields CDR1 KGHSH and CDR2 LQKENI. Trimming cost V 2 bases and J 7 bases, with 8 bases left between them. The length of the CDR3 is 13 residues. CDR3 coding DNA: TGTGCCAGCTCACCAATAACAAGTGAAAAACTGTTTTTT. It yields the protein CASSPITSEKLFF.

This chain connects TRBV14 to TRBJ1-6; D might be TRBD1 (5 bases). The germline CDR1 and CDR2 sequences are SGHDN and FVKESK. The CDR3 length is 14 residues. V was clipped by 4 bases and J by 6 bases, with 10 bases between them. The CDR3 DNA follows: TGTGCCAGCAGCCCGGGACTTATTAATTCACCCCTCCACTTT. This sequence encodes CASSPGLINSPLHF.